These 11 T cell receptor beta chains were sequenced from one sample in a study of blood T cell repertoires in COVID-19. The protocol was immunoSEQ multiplex PCR, while the TCRdb copy is restricted to in-frame clones and leaves out a portion. The sample yields 94,000 or so clones, around 90% seen once. The specimen was peripheral blood. The receptors come from a woman between 65 and 79 years old with acute or convalescent COVID-19.

This rearrangement joins TRBV10-2 to TRBJ2-7; 13 nucleotides line up with TRBD2. Unmatched junction bases numbered 6, after V lost 5 bases and J lost 5 bases. This CDR3 is 15 amino acids long. Germline CDR1 is WSHSY and CDR2 is SAAADI. The CDR3 reads CASSRTSGSKDEQYF. The CDR3 bases are TGCGCCAGCAGTCGGACTAGCGGGAGTAAAGACGAGCAGTACTTC.

The chain couples TRBV30 to TRBJ1-5, with D possibly matching TRBD1 (6 bases). This CDR3 is 14 amino acids long. CDR1 is GTSNPN, CDR2 SVGIG, per germline (reference sequence). Deletions cut 0 bases from V and 6 bases from J, with 12 bases between. In DNA form, the CDR3 reads TGTGCCTGGAGTGTACCGGCAGGGGCTCAGCCCCAGCATTTT. As protein: CAWSVPAGAQPQHF.

This clone occurred once. The chain couples TRBV5-6 to TRBJ1-3, with TRBD1 identical over 7 bases. J was trimmed by 5 bases and V by 1 base; bases with no gene match: 3. The CDR3 contains 14 residues. CDR1 and CDR2 from the germline V gene are SGHDT and YYEEEE. In DNA, the CDR3 is TGTGCCAGCAGCTTGTGGGACAGACGAAACACCATATATTTT. Translation gives CASSLWDRRNTIYF.

The chain uses TRBV5-1 and TRBJ2-5, with D perhaps matching TRBD2 (6 bases). V lost 6 bases to trimming and J lost 5 bases, with 20 bases between them. The CDR3 has 15 residues. The V gene's germline CDR1 is SGHRS and CDR2 YFSETQ. CDR3 sequence reads: CASTFGGTQQETQYF. The CDR3 nucleotides read TGCGCCAGCACTTTCGGCGGGACCCAGCAGGAGACCCAGTACTTC. Full variable domain (outside the CDR3, taken from reference TRBV5-1 and TRBJ2-5): KAGVTQTPRYLIKTRGQQVTLSCSPISGHRSVSWYQQTPGQGLQFLFEYFSETQRNKGNFPGRFSGRQFSNSRSEMNVSTLELGDSALYLCASTFGGTQQETQYFGPGTRLLVL.

The chain is built from TRBV20-1 and TRBJ1-1; TRBD1 matches at 8 bases. Trimming at V came to 5 bases and at J to 10 bases, leaving 6 bases not matched to a gene. Germline-derived CDR1 and CDR2 are DFQATT and SNEGSKA (reference sequence). The CDR3 has 11 amino acids. The CDR3 DNA reads as TGCAGTGCTGCCGGACAGGGCGGAGCTTTCTTT. Translating gives CSAAGQGGAFF.

The CDR3 reads CASSLDPTGTEAFF. As DNA, the CDR3 is TGCGCCAGCAGCTTGGACCCTACGGGGACTGAAGCTTTCTTT. The rearrangement uses TRBV5-1 and TRBJ1-1, with D uncertain. V dropped 0 bases and J dropped 5 bases, with 11 bases sitting between them. The germline V gene encodes CDR1 SGHRS and CDR2 YFSETQ. The CDR3 is 14 residues long.

The rearrangement uses TRBV28 and TRBJ2-1, with no clear D. Germline CDR1 reads MDHEN; CDR2 reads SYDVKM. Trimming cost V 8 bases and J 4 bases, with 18 bases left between them. The CDR3 runs to 15 residues. For the CDR3, the DNA is TGTGCCAGCGGGCTGTTGACCCCGCTTTACAATGAGCAGTTCTTC. This sequence encodes CASGLLTPLYNEQFF.

The chain carries TRBV29-1 and TRBJ2-5; perhaps TRBD1 as D (5 bases). Trimming removed 1 base at V and 4 bases at J, with 10 bases between. Looked up from germline, CDR1 is SQVTM and CDR2 is ANQGSEA. There are 13 residues in the CDR3. The CDR3, as DNA: TGCAGCGTTGAAGGAAGGGGTCGAGAGACCCAGTACTTC. It codes for CSVEGRGRETQYF. Combining the CDR3 with reference TRBV29-1 and TRBJ2-5 gives the whole variable domain SAVISQKPSRDICQRGTSLTIQCQVDSQVTMMFWYRQQPGQSLTLIATANQGSEATYESGFVIDKFPISRPNLTFSTLTVSNMSPEDSSIYLCSVEGRGRETQYFGPGTRLLVL.

V is TRBV5-4 and J is TRBJ2-2; TRBD1 matches at 7 bases. Looked up from germline, CDR1 is SGHNT and CDR2 is YYREEE (reference sequence). CDR3 length equals 14 residues. The V gene end was trimmed by 5 bases and the J gene end by 8 bases; junction bases not matched to a gene: 9. As DNA, the CDR3 is TGTGCCAGCAGTTCTGAGGGGGCAATGGGGGAGCTGTTTTTT. Translation: CASSSEGAMGELFF. The full variable domain, its missing parts supplied by reference TRBV5-4 and TRBJ2-2, is ETGVTQSPTHLIKTRGQQVTLRCSSQSGHNTVSWYQQALGQGPQFIFQYYREEENGRGNFPPRFSGLQFPNYSSELNVNALELDDSALYLCASSSEGAMGELFFGEGSRLTVL.

The rearrangement links TRBV7-9 to TRBJ2-7; 7 nucleotides match TRBD2. CDR1 and CDR2 from the germline V gene are SEHNR and FQNEAQ (reference sequence). This CDR3 contains 16 residues. The J segment lost 9 bases and the V segment lost 1 base, leaving 15 bases of the junction unmatched. In DNA form, the CDR3 reads TGTGCCAGCAGCTTAGATGGCGGGGGACCCGAAGGTGGGCAGTACTTC. It is translated as CASSLDGGGPEGGQYF.

V and J are TRBV3-1 (or the pseudogene TRBV3-2) and TRBJ2-7; D remains ambiguous. CDR1 LGHDT and CDR2 YNNKEL come from the germline V gene (reference sequence). The V end was cut by 6 bases, the J end by 1 base, with 7 bases between. This CDR3 spans 12 amino acids. For the CDR3, the DNA is TGTGCCAGCAGGGCTGGTTCCTACGAGCAGTACTTC. Amino acid sequence: CASRAGSYEQYF.